This TCR beta chain was obtained from a study of CD8 T cells in ankylosing spondylitis. This CDR3 is 15 amino acids long. The trim removed 5 bases at V and 5 bases at J, leaving 9 bases unmatched. Germline lookup yields CDR1 SEHNR and CDR2 FQNEAQ (reference sequence). This clonotype has ten or more counts. The antigen is unknown. Quantitative 5'-RACE with molecular barcodes generated TCR beta libraries. MiXCR, run by TCRdb on the 5' RACE reads, gives a single entry per CDR3 protein. There are 220,000 or so distinct CDR3 sequences in the sample; roughly a tenth occur only once, and less than 25% lies in the top ten. Study-level points and caveats: Peripheral blood held disease-linked clones only at relatively low frequency, and these were CD8+. Reported data indicate significant enrichment of disease-linked clones within matched ankylosing spondylitis synovial fluid.

The chain links TRBV7-9 to TRBJ2-3, with 8 nucleotides matching TRBD1. Sequencing was done on a sample of blood, either unsorted or a sorted T cell fraction (not recorded which). This clonotype was sampled from a male donor with ankylosing spondylitis or in good health (not recorded which). The CDR3: CASSLRTGQGDTQYF. In DNA form, the CDR3 reads TGTGCCAGCAGCCTTAGGACAGGGCAAGGAGATACGCAGTATTTT. Together with reference TRBV7-9 and TRBJ2-3, the CDR3 gives the full variable domain: DTGVSQNPRHKITKRGQNVTFRCDPISEHNRLYWYRQTLGQGPEFLTYFQNEAQLEKSRLLSDRFSAERPKGSFSTLEIQRTEQGDSAMYLCASSLRTGQGDTQYFGPGTRLTVL.